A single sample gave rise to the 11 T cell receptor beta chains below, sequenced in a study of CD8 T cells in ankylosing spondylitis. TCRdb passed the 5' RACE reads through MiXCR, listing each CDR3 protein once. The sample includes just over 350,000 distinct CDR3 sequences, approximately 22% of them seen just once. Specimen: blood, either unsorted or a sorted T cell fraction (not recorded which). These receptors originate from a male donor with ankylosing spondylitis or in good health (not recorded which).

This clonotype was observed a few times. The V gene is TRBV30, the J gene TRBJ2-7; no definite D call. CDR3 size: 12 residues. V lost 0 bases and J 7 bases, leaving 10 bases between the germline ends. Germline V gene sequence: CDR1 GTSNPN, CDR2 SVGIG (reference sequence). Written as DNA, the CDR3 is TGTGCCTGGAGTGTAGTTGGGGTGGAGCAGTACTTC. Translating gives CAWSVVGVEQYF.

The DNA of the CDR3 is TGTGCCAGCAGAGGGACAGCCGATAGCAATCAGCCCCAGCATTTT. Encoded protein: CASRGTADSNQPQHF. The J gene is TRBJ1-5, the V gene TRBV4-2; 7 bases are a match to TRBD1. V shed 6 bases and J 0 bases; nucleotides not matched to a gene: 5. Per the germline V gene, CDR1 is LGHNA and CDR2 is YNFKEQ. This CDR3 is 15 amino acids long.

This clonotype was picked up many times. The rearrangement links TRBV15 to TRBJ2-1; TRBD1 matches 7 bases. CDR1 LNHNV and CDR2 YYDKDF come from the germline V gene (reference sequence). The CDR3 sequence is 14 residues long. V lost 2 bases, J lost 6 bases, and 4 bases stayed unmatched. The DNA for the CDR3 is TGTGCCACCAGCAGAATGGGACAGCGCAATGAGCAGTTCTTC. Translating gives CATSRMGQRNEQFF.

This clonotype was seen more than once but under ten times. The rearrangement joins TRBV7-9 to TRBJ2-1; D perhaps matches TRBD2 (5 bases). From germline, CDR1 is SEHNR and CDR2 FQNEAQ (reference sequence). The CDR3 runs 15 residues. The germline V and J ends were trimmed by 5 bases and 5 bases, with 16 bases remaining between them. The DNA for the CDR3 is TGTGCCAGCAGCCCCGTACTAGGGCAGGACAATGAGCAGTTCTTC. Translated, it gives CASSPVLGQDNEQFF.

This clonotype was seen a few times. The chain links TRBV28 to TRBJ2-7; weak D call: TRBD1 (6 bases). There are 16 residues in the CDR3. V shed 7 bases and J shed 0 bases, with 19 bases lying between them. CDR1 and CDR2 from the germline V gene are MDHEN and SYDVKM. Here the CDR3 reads CASTSYSRDTSYEQYF. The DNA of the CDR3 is TGTGCCAGCACCTCCTATAGTCGGGACACCTCCTACGAGCAGTACTTC.

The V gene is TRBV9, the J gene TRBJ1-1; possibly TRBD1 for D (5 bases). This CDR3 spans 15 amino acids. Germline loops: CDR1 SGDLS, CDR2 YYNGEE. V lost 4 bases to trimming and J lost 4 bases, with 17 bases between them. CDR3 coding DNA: TGTGCCAGCAGCCCAGGGAGAGTTTTGAGCACTGAAGCTTTCTTT. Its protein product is CASSPGRVLSTEAFF.

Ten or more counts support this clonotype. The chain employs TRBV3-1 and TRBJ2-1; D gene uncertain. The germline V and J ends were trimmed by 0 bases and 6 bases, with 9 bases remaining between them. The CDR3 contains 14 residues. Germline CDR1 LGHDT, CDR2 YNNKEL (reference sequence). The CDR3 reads CASSQDGPPNEQFF. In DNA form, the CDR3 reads TGTGCCAGCAGCCAAGATGGGCCGCCCAATGAGCAGTTCTTC.

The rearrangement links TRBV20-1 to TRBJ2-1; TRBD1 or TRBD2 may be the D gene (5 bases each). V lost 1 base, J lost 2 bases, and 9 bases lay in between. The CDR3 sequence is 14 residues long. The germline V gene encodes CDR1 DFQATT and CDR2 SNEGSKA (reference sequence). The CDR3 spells CSARGDGTYNEQFF. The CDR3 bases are TGCAGTGCTAGAGGGGACGGAACCTACAATGAGCAGTTCTTC.

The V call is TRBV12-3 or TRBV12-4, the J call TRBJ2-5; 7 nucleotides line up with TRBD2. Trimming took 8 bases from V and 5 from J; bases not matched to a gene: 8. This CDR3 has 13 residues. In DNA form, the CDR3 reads TGTGCCAGCCTGGGGCTCGGGGGGGAGACCCAGTACTTC. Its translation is CASLGLGGETQYF.

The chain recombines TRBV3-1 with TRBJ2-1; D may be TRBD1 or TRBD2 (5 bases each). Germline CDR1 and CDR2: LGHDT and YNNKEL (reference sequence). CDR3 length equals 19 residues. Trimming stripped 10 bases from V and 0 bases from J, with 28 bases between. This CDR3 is CAISLIGTMAQSSYNEQFF. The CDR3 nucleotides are TGTGCCATCAGTTTAATAGGGACCATGGCCCAGAGCTCCTACAATGAGCAGTTCTTC.

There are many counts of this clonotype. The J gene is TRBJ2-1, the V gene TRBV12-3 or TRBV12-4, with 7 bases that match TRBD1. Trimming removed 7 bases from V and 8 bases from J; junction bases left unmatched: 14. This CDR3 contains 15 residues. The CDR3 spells CASTIGTVSLDEQFF. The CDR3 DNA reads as TGTGCCAGCACCATCGGGACAGTTAGCCTAGATGAGCAGTTCTTC.